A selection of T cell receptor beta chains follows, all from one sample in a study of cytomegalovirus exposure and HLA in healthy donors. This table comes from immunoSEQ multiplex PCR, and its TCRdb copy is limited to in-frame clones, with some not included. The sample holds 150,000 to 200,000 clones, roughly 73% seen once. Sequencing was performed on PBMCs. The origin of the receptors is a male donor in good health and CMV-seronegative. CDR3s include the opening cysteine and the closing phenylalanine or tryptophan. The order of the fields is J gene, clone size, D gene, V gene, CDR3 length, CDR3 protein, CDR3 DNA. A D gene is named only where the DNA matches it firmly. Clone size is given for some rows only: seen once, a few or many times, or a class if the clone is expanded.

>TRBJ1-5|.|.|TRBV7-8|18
CASSLVPPGSSGNQPQHF
TGTGCCAGCAGCTTAGTCCCGCCGGGCAGCTCAGGGAATCAGCCCCAGCATTTT
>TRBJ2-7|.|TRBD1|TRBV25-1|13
CASSRPDRVEQYF
TGTGCCAGCAGTCGACCGGACAGGGTCGAGCAGTACTTC
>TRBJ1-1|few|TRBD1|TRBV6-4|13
CASSRTGETEAFF
TGTGCCAGCAGCAGGACAGGGGAAACTGAAGCTTTCTTT
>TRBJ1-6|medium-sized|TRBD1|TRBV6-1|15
CASSGEQGAGSPLHF
TGTGCCAGCAGTGGGGAACAGGGGGCAGGATCACCCCTCCACTTT
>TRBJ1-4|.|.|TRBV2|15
CASRAVAVKNEKLFF
TGTGCCAGCAGGGCCGTGGCAGTTAAGAATGAAAAACTGTTTTTT
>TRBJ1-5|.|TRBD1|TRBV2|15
CASSEYRGPNQPQHF
TGTGCCAGCAGTGAATACAGGGGGCCTAATCAGCCCCAGCATTTT
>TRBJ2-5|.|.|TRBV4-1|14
CASSYPHHQETQYF
TGCGCCAGCAGCTACCCACATCATCAAGAGACCCAGTACTTC
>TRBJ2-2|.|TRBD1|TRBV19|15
CASSIRDRNTGELFF
TGTGCCAGTAGTATCCGGGACAGGAACACCGGGGAGCTGTTTTTT
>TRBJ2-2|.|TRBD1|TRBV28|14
CASRRGLSTGELLF
TGTGCCAGCAGAAGGGGGCTTAGCACCGGGGAGCTGCTTTTT
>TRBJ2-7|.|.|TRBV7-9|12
CASSLTGNEQYF
TGTGCCAGCAGCTTAACGGGAAACGAGCAGTACTTC